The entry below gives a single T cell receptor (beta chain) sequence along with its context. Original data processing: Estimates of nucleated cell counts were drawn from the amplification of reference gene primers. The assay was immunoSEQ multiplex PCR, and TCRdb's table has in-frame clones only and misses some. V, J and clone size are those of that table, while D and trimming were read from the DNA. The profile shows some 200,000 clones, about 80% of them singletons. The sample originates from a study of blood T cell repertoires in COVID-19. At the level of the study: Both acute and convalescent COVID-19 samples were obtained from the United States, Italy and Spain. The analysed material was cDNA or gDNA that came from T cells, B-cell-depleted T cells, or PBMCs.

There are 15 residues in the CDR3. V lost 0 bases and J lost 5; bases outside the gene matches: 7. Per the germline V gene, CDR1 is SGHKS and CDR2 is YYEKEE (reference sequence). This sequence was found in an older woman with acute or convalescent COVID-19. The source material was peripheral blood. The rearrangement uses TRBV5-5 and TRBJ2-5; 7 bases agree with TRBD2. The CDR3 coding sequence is TGTGCCAGCAGCTTGGACGGACTAGTGGTTGAGACCCAGTACTTC. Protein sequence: CASSLDGLVVETQYF.